One sample yielded the 20 T cell receptor beta chains listed below, sequenced in a study of human thymus T cells. Sequenced by immunoSEQ multiplex PCR; TCRdb stores in-frame clones only, minus some. The data hold 75,000 to 90,000 clones, with approximately 96% observed a single time. In corrective heart surgery, resections were taken, and these provided the thymus tissue. The sample was thymus tissue. The source is a boy under two years old with a congenital heart defect but otherwise immunologically healthy.

The chain couples TRBV4-1 to TRBJ1-4; D is possibly TRBD1 (5 bases). With 0 bases removed from V and 4 bases from J, the gap between germline ends came to 12 bases. The CDR3 runs to 16 residues. Germline V gene lookup returns CDR1 MGHRA and CDR2 YSYEKL. CDR3 bases: TGCGCCAGCAGCCAAGATGGGGGGGTTAATAATGAAAAACTGTTTTTT. Translating it yields CASSQDGGVNNEKLFF.

The chain couples TRBV29-1 to TRBJ1-1, with D unclear. This CDR3 region has 13 residues. The V end was cut by 6 bases, the J end by 5 bases, with 16 bases between. The germline V gene encodes CDR1 SQVTM and CDR2 ANQGSEA. CDR3 in DNA: TGCAGCGTGTCGACTTCGGGAGGGACTGAAGCTTTCTTT. Translated, it gives CSVSTSGGTEAFF.

The J gene is TRBJ2-2, the V gene TRBV6-5; 7 nucleotides match TRBD2. CDR1 and CDR2 (germline): MNHEY, SVGAGI. The trim removed 2 bases at V and 6 bases at J, leaving 6 bases unmatched. CDR3 size: 15 residues. Written as DNA, the CDR3 is TGTGCCAGCAGTTACGAGGGTACTAGCGCCGGGGAGCTGTTTTTT. It codes for CASSYEGTSAGELFF.

The chain carries TRBV30 and TRBJ1-2; the D is unclear. This CDR3 comprises 13 residues. Germline CDR1 is GTSNPN and CDR2 is SVGIG (reference sequence). Trimming shortened V by 0 bases and J by 4 bases, and 9 bases separated the two germline ends. Written as DNA, the CDR3 is TGTGCCTGGAGTGTTTCAGGAACCTATGGCTACACCTTC. It specifies CAWSVSGTYGYTF.

V gene TRBV6-1 combines with J gene TRBJ2-7; D possibly corresponds to TRBD1 (6 bases). There are 16 residues in the CDR3. V gave up 2 bases and J gave up 0 bases, with 14 bases separating them. Germline-derived CDR1 and CDR2 are MNHNS and SASEGT. The CDR3 here is CASSEYPQGTSYEQYF. CDR3 DNA: TGTGCCAGCAGTGAATACCCCCAGGGGACCTCCTACGAGCAGTACTTC.

This clone has only one observation. The chain is built from TRBV11-3 and TRBJ1-2; D might be TRBD1 (5 bases). The germline V and J ends were trimmed by 2 bases and 3 bases, with 22 bases remaining between them. The length of the CDR3 is 18 residues. Germline V gene data show CDR1 as SGHNT and CDR2 as YENEEA. CDR3 DNA sequence: TGTGCCAGCAGCTTAAATTTATGGTGGGGGAAGTATGACTATGGCTACACCTTC. Amino acid sequence: CASSLNLWWGKYDYGYTF.

This rearrangement joins TRBV10-3 to TRBJ2-7; TRBD2 agrees at 8 bases. V lost 10 bases, J lost 4 bases, and 12 bases stayed unmatched. The CDR3 consists of 14 residues. Germline values: CDR1 ENHRY, CDR2 SYGVKD. The CDR3 DNA reads as TGTGCCACCGAGCCCGCCGGGGGGGGGTACGAGCAGTACTTC. Protein: CATEPAGGGYEQYF.

The rearrangement links TRBV27 to TRBJ2-5; 8 bases are shared with TRBD1. J gave up 7 bases and V 6 bases, and 10 bases lay outside the gene matches. The CDR3 has 14 amino acids. Germline V lookup: CDR1 MNHEY, CDR2 SMNVEV (reference sequence). In nucleotides, the CDR3 is TGTGCCAGCAGGAAGGACAGGGCTCTGGGGACCCAGTACTTC. This sequence encodes CASRKDRALGTQYF.

This clone was seen only once. The chain employs TRBV7-9 and TRBJ2-7, with a weak D call TRBD1 (5 bases). V was pared by 4 bases and J by 6 bases, with 13 bases between. Germline V gene lookup returns CDR1 SEHNR and CDR2 FQNEAQ (reference sequence). The CDR3 covers 13 residues. The CDR3 nucleotides are TGTGCCAGCAGCTCGCAAACAGGCGGCGAGCAGTACTTC. Translation: CASSSQTGGEQYF.

This clone appeared once. This chain uses TRBV5-5 with TRBJ2-5; possible D gene TRBD2, 5 bases. The CDR3 spans 14 residues. Trimming left V 4 bases short and J 2 bases short, with 12 bases between. CDR1 and CDR2 from the germline V gene are SGHKS and YYEKEE (reference sequence). Here the CDR3 reads CASSLTEEQETQYF. The CDR3 nucleotides read TGTGCCAGCAGCCTAACGGAGGAGCAAGAGACCCAGTACTTC.

The chain combines TRBV7-2 with TRBJ2-1; 12 bases agree with TRBD2. The CDR3 has 16 residues. Trimming took 5 bases from V and 7 from J; bases not matched to a gene: 9. CDR1 and CDR2 from the germline V gene are SGHTA and FQGNSA. The DNA of the CDR3 is TGTGCCAGCAGCCTCCTAGCGGGGGGGCCTGGGAATGAGCAGTTCTTC. This gives the protein CASSLLAGGPGNEQFF.

This chain links TRBV4-1 with TRBJ2-7, with 7 nucleotides matching TRBD1. CDR1 and CDR2 from the germline V gene are MGHRA and YSYEKL. V lost 8 bases and J lost 0; bases outside the gene matches: 10. The CDR3 is 15 residues long. The CDR3 sequence: CASAIPRGLSYEQYF. The CDR3 DNA sequence: TGCGCCAGCGCTATTCCAAGGGGGCTCTCCTACGAGCAGTACTTC.

The chain employs TRBV5-1 and TRBJ2-2; 8 bases are a match to TRBD2. Germline V gives CDR1 SGHRS, CDR2 YFSETQ. Trimming cost V 0 bases and J 6 bases; bases outside gene matches: 10. The CDR3 length is 17 residues. CDR3 amino acids: CASSLARGREAPGELFF. CDR3 nucleotides: TGCGCCAGCAGCTTGGCCCGGGGGCGGGAGGCCCCCGGGGAGCTGTTTTTT.

The rearrangement links TRBV5-6 to TRBJ2-7; 11 positions agree with TRBD2. Looked up from germline, CDR1 is SGHDT and CDR2 is YYEEEE. V lost 0 bases to trimming and J lost 6 bases; unmatched junction nucleotides: 8. This CDR3 comprises 16 residues. The CDR3 DNA follows: TGTGCCAGCAGCTTGGCCTTAACTAGCGGGAGAGGCGAGCAGTACTTC. Protein sequence: CASSLALTSGRGEQYF. Full variable domain (outside the CDR3, taken from reference TRBV5-6 and TRBJ2-7): DAGVTQSPTHLIKTRGQQVTLRCSPKSGHDTVSWYQQALGQGPQFIFQYYEEEERQRGNFPDRFSGHQFPNYSSELNVNALLLGDSALYLCASSLALTSGRGEQYFGPGTRLTVT.

The chain couples TRBV18 to TRBJ2-2; no clear D gene. This CDR3 is built from 15 residues. Germline V gene lookup returns CDR1 KGHSH and CDR2 LQKENI. V shed 3 bases and J shed 3 bases, with 11 bases lying between them. The CDR3 spells CASSPSIRDTGELFF. The CDR3 DNA reads TGTGCCAGCTCACCCTCAATAAGGGACACCGGGGAGCTGTTTTTT.

The genes are TRBV19 and TRBJ2-1; 11 bases match TRBD2. This CDR3 comprises 17 residues. Per germline, CDR1 LNHDA and CDR2 SQIVND (reference sequence). Germline trimming cut 4 bases from V and 5 bases from J; bases unmatched to any gene: 10. The CDR3 spells CASSNEPGTSGNNEQFF. The CDR3 bases are TGTGCCAGTAGTAATGAACCCGGGACTAGCGGAAACAATGAGCAGTTCTTC.

V usage is TRBV29-1 and J usage is TRBJ2-1; 7 nucleotides match TRBD2. Trimming at V came to 5 bases and at J to 7 bases, leaving 8 bases not matched to a gene. The CDR3 extends over 13 amino acids. Germline-derived CDR1 and CDR2 are SQVTM and ANQGSEA. The CDR3 sequence: CSVPLAVSNEQFF. The CDR3, as DNA: TGCAGCGTTCCCCTAGCGGTTAGTAATGAGCAGTTCTTC.

The chain couples TRBV5-1 to TRBJ2-3; D is undetermined. Germline lookup yields CDR1 SGHRS and CDR2 YFSETQ. V was clipped by 3 bases and J by 5 bases, with 7 bases between them. The CDR3 has 12 amino acids. CDR3 nucleotides: TGCGCCAGCAGCTGTCAAGAAGATACGCAGTATTTT. As protein: CASSCQEDTQYF.

This clone was detected a few times. The chain is built from TRBV28 and TRBJ2-7; no firm D call. Trimming stripped 2 bases from V and 11 bases from J, with 13 bases between. The CDR3 spans 12 residues. Germline V lookup: CDR1 MDHEN, CDR2 SYDVKM. CDR3 DNA sequence: TGTGCCAGCAGTTTACCCCTAGGACGTGAGTACTTC. This sequence encodes CASSLPLGREYF. The full variable domain, with the rest looked up from reference TRBV28 and TRBJ2-7, is DVKVTQSSRYLVKRTGEKVFLECVQDMDHENMFWYRQDPGLGLRLIYFSYDVKMKEKGDIPEGYSVSREKKERFSLILESASTNQTSMYLCASSLPLGREYFGPGTRLTVT.

The rearrangement links TRBV2 to TRBJ1-2; maybe TRBD1 (5 bases). Germline CDR1 reads SNHLY; CDR2 reads FYNNEI. CDR3 size: 13 residues. V lost 11 bases, J lost 7 bases, and 20 bases lay in between. This chain's CDR3 is CAGYRDLDGGYTF. CDR3 sequence (DNA): TGTGCCGGGTACCGGGACTTAGATGGTGGCTACACCTTC. The whole variable domain, filled in from reference TRBV2 and TRBJ1-2, reads EPEVTQTPSHQVTQMGQEVILRCVPISNHLYFYWYRQILGQKVEFLVSFYNNEISEKSEIFDDQFSVERPDGSNFTLKIRSTKLEDSAMYFCAGYRDLDGGYTFGSGTRLTVV.